The source of this T cell receptor (beta chain) is a study of blood T cell repertoires in COVID-19. About the research overall: Acute and convalescent COVID-19 samples came from the United States, Italy and Spain. The cDNA or gDNA used as material had been derived from T cells, B-cell-depleted T cells, or PBMCs.

J was trimmed by 2 bases and V by 6 bases; bases with no gene match: 1. The CDR3 contains 14 residues. CDR1 MNHEY and CDR2 SVGEGT come from the germline V gene. Seattle participants joined during active infection and were tracked over time. In the original processing: The assay estimated nucleated cells by amplifying reference gene primers. Profiled with immunoSEQ multiplex PCR; TCRdb holds only in-frame clones, not every one. The V and J calls and clone size were taken over from that table, and D and trimming were inferred from the DNA. Of around 180,000 clones listed, about four fifths were seen once; the top ten hold around 10%.

The chain recombines TRBV6-2 or TRBV6-3 with TRBJ2-7, with TRBD2 matching 13 bases. The sample taken for sequencing was peripheral blood. The receptor's source is a woman older than 75 with COVID-19, enrolled during active disease. The chain's CDR3 is CASSGTSGTYEQYF. The CDR3 nucleotides are TGTGCCAGCAGCGGGACTAGCGGGACCTACGAGCAGTACTTC.